These 14 T cell receptor beta chains originate from one sample sequenced in a study of Ad26.COV2.S vaccination and SARS-CoV-2 variants. Treatment noted: 15 to 20 received Ad26.COV2.S at low or high dose, single or two shots; several received placebo; per-sample allocation not given. Sampling occurred on day 63 after the first vaccine or placebo injection. The assay was immunoSEQ multiplex PCR, and TCRdb's table has in-frame clones only and misses some. The table has hundreds of thousands of clones, roughly 90% seen once. Source: peripheral blood, taken in a trial of Ad26.COV2.S vaccine versus placebo. The receptors were sampled from a person aged 18 to 65 who received the Ad26.COV2.S COVID-19 vaccine or a placebo.

V and J are TRBV7-2 and TRBJ2-1, with 7 bases fitting TRBD2. The CDR3 is 14 residues long. The V and J ends lost 4 bases and 4 bases, in that order; junction bases with no gene match: 4. Germline V gives CDR1 SGHTA, CDR2 FQGNSA. CDR3 loop: CASSYRDYYNEQFF. The CDR3 nucleotides are TGTGCCAGCAGCTACCGGGACTATTACAATGAGCAGTTCTTC.

This chain connects TRBV12-3 or TRBV12-4 to TRBJ2-1; the D is unclear. The CDR3 sequence is 13 residues long. Trimming left V 7 bases short and J 4 bases short, with 11 bases between. The CDR3 sequence: CASIVDAYNEQFF. CDR3 bases: TGTGCCAGCATCGTCGACGCTTACAATGAGCAGTTCTTC.

This chain connects TRBV9 to TRBJ2-1, with D tentatively TRBD1 (6 bases). The CDR3 length is 14 residues. CDR1 and CDR2 from the germline V gene are SGDLS and YYNGEE. The V and J ends lost 4 bases and 2 bases respectively, with 10 bases between them. In nucleotides, the CDR3 is TGTGCCAGCAGCCTGGGACACCCCTACAATGAGCAGTTCTTC. Protein: CASSLGHPYNEQFF.

This sequence joins TRBV10-3 and TRBJ1-2, with no clear D. The V gene lost 4 bases and the J gene lost 0 bases, with 9 bases spanning the gap. Germline values: CDR1 ENHRY, CDR2 SYGVKD. The CDR3 loop spans 14 amino acids. The chain's CDR3 is CAISAAGTNYGYTF. The CDR3 DNA sequence: TGTGCCATCAGTGCAGCCGGAACTAACTATGGCTACACCTTC.

The V call is TRBV24-1, the J call TRBJ2-3, with D perhaps TRBD1 or TRBD2 (7 bases each). The CDR3 totals 13 residues. The V gene's germline CDR1 is KGHDR and CDR2 SFDVKD. V was clipped by 6 bases and J by 5 bases, with 11 bases between them. The CDR3 loop is CATSSGGVDTQYF. CDR3 in DNA: TGTGCCACCAGTTCAGGGGGGGTAGATACGCAGTATTTT.

The V and J genes are TRBV18 and TRBJ2-5; possible D gene TRBD2, 5 bases. The V and J ends lost 2 bases and 3 bases respectively, with 7 bases between them. Germline-derived CDR1 and CDR2 are KGHSH and LQKENI. The length of the CDR3 is 13 residues. CDR3 protein: CASSPLEEETQYF. CDR3 nucleotides: TGTGCCAGCTCACCATTGGAGGAAGAGACCCAGTACTTC.

The chain uses TRBV6-1 and TRBJ2-3; 9 bases align to TRBD1. Germline V lookup: CDR1 MNHNS, CDR2 SASEGT. The junction had 11 bases not matched to a gene; V was cut back by 3 bases and J by 4 bases. The length of the CDR3 is 17 residues. CDR3 residues: CASSEPTGTGRPDTQYF. The CDR3 DNA sequence: TGTGCCAGCAGTGAGCCGACCGGGACAGGGCGGCCAGATACGCAGTATTTT.

The genes are TRBV10-3 and TRBJ1-5, with 9 bases fitting TRBD1. V lost 1 base and J lost 6; bases outside the gene matches: 4. Germline assignment: CDR1 ENHRY and CDR2 SYGVKD. The length of the CDR3 is 15 residues. The DNA for the CDR3 is TGTGCCATCAGTGAGTGGGGACAGGGAAGTCAGCCCCAGCATTTT. This gives the protein CAISEWGQGSQPQHF.

The chain carries TRBV19 and TRBJ1-5; D is possibly TRBD1 (6 bases). Trimming took 9 bases from V and 6 from J, leaving 21 bases between them. This CDR3 has 15 amino acids. Per germline, CDR1 LNHDA and CDR2 SQIVND (reference sequence). The CDR3 bases are TGTGCCAGGTTCCCACCGGGACACCGCTTTCAGCCCCAGCATTTT. Protein sequence: CARFPPGHRFQPQHF.

The chain employs TRBV18 and TRBJ2-7; the D gene is possibly TRBD1 (5 bases). V lost 3 bases to trimming and J lost 5 bases, with 14 bases between them. The CDR3 spans 14 residues. CDR1 is KGHSH and CDR2 is LQKENI in the germline V gene. The CDR3 here is CASSPSLSRDEQYF. CDR3 DNA sequence: TGTGCCAGCTCACCGAGCCTTAGCAGGGACGAGCAGTACTTC.

The chain combines TRBV24-1 with TRBJ2-7, with D maybe TRBD2 (5 bases). The germline gives CDR1 KGHDR, CDR2 SFDVKD. Trimming shortened V by 3 bases and J by 9 bases, and 8 bases separated the two germline ends. The CDR3 runs to 11 residues. The CDR3 loop is CATSDEGGQYF. In DNA, the CDR3 is TGTGCCACCAGTGATGAGGGCGGGCAGTACTTC.

The chain links TRBV3-1 (or the pseudogene TRBV3-2) to TRBJ2-7; D is undetermined. The CDR3 loop spans 15 amino acids. The germline V gene has CDR1 LGHDT and CDR2 YNNKEL (reference sequence). Trimming removed 0 bases at V and 0 bases at J, with 9 bases between. The DNA of the CDR3 is TGTGCCAGCAGCCAAGATCACTTGAGCTCCTACGAGCAGTACTTC. It encodes CASSQDHLSSYEQYF.

The chain employs TRBV9 and TRBJ2-1; D possibly matches TRBD1 or TRBD2 (5 bases each). The germline gives CDR1 SGDLS, CDR2 YYNGEE. The V gene lost 1 base and the J gene lost 4 bases, with 12 bases spanning the gap. This CDR3 comprises 15 residues. The CDR3 bases are TGTGCCAGCAGCGTATCGGGGCAAGGGTACAATGAGCAGTTCTTC. This translates into CASSVSGQGYNEQFF.

The chain has TRBV24-1 and TRBJ1-4; D might be TRBD1 (6 bases). V was clipped by 3 bases and J by 8 bases, with 15 bases between them. Germline V gives CDR1 KGHDR, CDR2 SFDVKD. The CDR3 runs to 15 residues. In DNA, the CDR3 is TGTGCCACCAGTGATCCACAGGGCGGTGGAGAAAAACTGTTTTTT. Protein: CATSDPQGGGEKLFF.